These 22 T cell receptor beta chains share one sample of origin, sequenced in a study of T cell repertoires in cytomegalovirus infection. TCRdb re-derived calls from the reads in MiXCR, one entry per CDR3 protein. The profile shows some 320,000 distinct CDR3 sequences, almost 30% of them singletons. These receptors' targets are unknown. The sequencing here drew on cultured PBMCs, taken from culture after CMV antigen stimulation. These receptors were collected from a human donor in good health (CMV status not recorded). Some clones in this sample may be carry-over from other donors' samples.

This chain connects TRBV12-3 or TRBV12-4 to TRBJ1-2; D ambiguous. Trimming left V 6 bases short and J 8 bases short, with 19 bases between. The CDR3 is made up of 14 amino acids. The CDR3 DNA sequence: TGTGCCAGCAGCCAGTTCCGGACGGCATCCGGCTACACCTTC. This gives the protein CASSQFRTASGYTF.

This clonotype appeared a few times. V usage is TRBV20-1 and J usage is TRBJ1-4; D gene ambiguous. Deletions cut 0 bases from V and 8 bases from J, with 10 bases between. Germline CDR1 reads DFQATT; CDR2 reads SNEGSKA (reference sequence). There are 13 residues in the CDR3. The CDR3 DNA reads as TGCAGTGCTAGAGACCCCTGGGGAGAAAAACTGTTTTTT. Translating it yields CSARDPWGEKLFF.

This CDR3 is CASSEWELGSTEAFF. The CDR3 region has the DNA TGTGCCAGCAGTGAATGGGAGTTGGGGAGCACTGAAGCTTTCTTT. The V gene is TRBV6-1, the J gene TRBJ1-1; D remains ambiguous. Per germline, CDR1 MNHNS and CDR2 SASEGT. The CDR3 covers 15 residues. V was shortened by 2 bases and J by 4 bases, with 14 bases between the two germline ends.

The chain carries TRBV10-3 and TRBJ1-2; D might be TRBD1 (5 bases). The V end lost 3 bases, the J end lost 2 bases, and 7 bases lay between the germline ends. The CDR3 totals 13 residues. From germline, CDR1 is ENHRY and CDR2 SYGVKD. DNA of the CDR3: TGTGCCATCAGTGACGGGGGAAACTATGGCTACACCTTC. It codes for CAISDGGNYGYTF.

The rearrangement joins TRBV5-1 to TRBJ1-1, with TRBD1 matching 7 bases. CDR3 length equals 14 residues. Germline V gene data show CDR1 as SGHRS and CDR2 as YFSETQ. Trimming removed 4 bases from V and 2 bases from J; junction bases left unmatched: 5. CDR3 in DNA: TGCGCCAGCAGCGGGGGACAGTTCAACACTGAAGCTTTCTTT. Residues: CASSGGQFNTEAFF.

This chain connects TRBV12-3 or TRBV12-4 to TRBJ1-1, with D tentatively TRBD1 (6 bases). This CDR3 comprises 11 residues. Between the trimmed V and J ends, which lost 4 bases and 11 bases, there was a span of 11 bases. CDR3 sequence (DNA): TGTGCCAGCAGTTCAGGGGCGGGGGCTTTCTTT. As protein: CASSSGAGAFF.

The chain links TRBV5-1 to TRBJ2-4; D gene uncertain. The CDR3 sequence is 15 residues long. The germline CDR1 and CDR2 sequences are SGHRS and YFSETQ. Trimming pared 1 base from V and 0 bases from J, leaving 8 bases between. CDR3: CASSLKGIAKNIQYF. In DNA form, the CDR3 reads TGCGCCAGCAGCTTGAAAGGAATAGCCAAAAACATTCAGTACTTC.

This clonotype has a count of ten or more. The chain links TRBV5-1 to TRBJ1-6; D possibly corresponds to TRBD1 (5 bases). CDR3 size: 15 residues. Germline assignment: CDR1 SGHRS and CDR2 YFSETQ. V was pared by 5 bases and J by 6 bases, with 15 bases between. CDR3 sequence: CASRVGQRANSPLHF. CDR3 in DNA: TGCGCCAGCAGGGTGGGGCAGCGGGCTAATTCACCCCTCCACTTT.

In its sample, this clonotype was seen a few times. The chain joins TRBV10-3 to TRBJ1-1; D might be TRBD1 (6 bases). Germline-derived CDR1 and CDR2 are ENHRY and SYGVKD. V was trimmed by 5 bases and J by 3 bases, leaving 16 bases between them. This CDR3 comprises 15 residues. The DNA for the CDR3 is TGTGCCATCAGTACATACAGGGCGGGGGACACTGAAGCTTTCTTT. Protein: CAISTYRAGDTEAFF.

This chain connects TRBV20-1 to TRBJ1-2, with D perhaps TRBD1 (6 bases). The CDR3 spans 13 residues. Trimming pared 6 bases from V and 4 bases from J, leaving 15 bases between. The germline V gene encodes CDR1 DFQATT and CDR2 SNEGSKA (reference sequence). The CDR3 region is CSAYNRVIYGYTF. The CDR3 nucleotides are TGCAGTGCGTATAACAGGGTGATCTATGGCTACACCTTC.

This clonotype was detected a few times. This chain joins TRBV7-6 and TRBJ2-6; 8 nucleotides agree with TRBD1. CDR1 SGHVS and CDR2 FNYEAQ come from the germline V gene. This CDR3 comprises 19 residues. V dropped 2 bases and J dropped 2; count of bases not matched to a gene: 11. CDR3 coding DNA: TGTGCCAGCAGCTTAAGGCCCGGACAGGGAACAACTGGGGCCAACGTCCTGACTTTC. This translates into CASSLRPGQGTTGANVLTF.

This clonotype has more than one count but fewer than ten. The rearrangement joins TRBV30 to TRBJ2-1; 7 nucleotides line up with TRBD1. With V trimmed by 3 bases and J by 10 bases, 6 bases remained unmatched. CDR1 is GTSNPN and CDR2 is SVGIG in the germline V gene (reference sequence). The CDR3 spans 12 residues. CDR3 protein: CAWREGGREQFF. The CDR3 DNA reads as TGTGCCTGGAGGGAAGGGGGCAGGGAGCAGTTCTTC.

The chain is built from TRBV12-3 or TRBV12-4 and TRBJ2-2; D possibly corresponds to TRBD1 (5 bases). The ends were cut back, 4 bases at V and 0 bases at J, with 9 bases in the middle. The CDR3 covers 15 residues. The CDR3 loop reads CASSSNRPNTGELFF. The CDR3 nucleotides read TGTGCCAGCAGTTCTAACAGGCCGAACACCGGGGAGCTGTTTTTT.

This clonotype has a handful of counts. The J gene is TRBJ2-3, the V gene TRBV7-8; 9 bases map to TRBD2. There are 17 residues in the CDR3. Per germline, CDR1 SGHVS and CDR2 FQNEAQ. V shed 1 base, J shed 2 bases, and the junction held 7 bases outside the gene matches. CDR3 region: CASSLGVAGAFTDTQYF. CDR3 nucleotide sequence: TGTGCCAGCAGCTTAGGGGTAGCGGGGGCCTTCACAGATACGCAGTATTTT.

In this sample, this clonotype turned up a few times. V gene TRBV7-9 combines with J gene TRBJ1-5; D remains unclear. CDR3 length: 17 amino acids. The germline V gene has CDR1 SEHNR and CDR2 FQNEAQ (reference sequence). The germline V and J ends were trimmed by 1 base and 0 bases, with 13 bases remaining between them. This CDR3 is CASSLGIRPHSNQPQHF. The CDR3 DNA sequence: TGTGCCAGCAGCTTAGGGATACGGCCTCATAGCAATCAGCCCCAGCATTTT. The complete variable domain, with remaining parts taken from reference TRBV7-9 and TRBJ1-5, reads DTGVSQNPRHKITKRGQNVTFRCDPISEHNRLYWYRQTLGQGPEFLTYFQNEAQLEKSRLLSDRFSAERPKGSFSTLEIQRTEQGDSAMYLCASSLGIRPHSNQPQHFGDGTRLSIL.

The CDR3 loop reads CASSLDRVTNTIYF. The CDR3 nucleotides are TGTGCCAGCAGTCTAGACAGGGTGACAAACACCATATATTTT. The V call is TRBV2, the J call TRBJ1-3; 7 bases are shared with TRBD1. In germline, CDR1 is SNHLY, CDR2 FYNNEI. The CDR3 is 14 residues long. The ends lost 5 bases at V and 6 bases at J; junction bases unmatched: 7.

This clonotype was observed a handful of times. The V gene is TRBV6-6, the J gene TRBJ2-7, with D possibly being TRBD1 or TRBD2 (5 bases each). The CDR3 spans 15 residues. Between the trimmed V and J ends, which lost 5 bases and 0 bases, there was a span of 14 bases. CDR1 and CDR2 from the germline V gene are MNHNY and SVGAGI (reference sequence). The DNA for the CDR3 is TGTGCCAGCAGTGGGGGTCTGGGCGGCTCCTACGAGCAGTACTTC. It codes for CASSGGLGGSYEQYF.

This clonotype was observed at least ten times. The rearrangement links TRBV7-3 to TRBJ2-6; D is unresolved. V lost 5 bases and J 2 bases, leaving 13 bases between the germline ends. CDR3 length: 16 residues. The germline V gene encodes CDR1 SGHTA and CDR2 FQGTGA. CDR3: CASSPQVVTGANVLTF. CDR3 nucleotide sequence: TGTGCCAGCAGCCCCCAAGTGGTAACTGGGGCCAACGTCCTGACTTTC.

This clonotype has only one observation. The CDR3 DNA follows: TGTGCCAGCAGTTTGCGTGTCATGGGTAGCACAGATACGCAGTATTTT. Translation gives CASSLRVMGSTDTQYF. The chain couples TRBV12-3 or TRBV12-4 to TRBJ2-3; D is unresolved. V was shortened by 3 bases and J by 0 bases, with 13 bases between the two germline ends. This CDR3 has 16 amino acids.

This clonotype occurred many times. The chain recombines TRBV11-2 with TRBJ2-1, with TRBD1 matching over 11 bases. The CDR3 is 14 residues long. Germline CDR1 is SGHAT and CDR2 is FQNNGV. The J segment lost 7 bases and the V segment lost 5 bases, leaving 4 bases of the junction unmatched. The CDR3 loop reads CASSRGTGGNEQFF. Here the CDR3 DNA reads TGTGCCAGCAGCCGGGGGACAGGGGGAAATGAGCAGTTCTTC.

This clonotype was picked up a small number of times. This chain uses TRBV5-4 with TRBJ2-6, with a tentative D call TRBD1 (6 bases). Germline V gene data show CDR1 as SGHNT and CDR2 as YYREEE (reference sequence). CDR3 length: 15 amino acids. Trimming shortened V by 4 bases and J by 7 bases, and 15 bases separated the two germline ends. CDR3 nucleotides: TGTGCCAGCAGCATGGACAGTCTGGGAGCCAACGTCCTGACTTTC. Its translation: CASSMDSLGANVLTF.

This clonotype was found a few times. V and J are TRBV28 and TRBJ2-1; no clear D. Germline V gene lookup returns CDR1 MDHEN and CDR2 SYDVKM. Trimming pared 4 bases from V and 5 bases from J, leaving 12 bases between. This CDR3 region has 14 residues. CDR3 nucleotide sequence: TGTGCCAGCAGTTCCCTTAACCTGAACAATGAGCAGTTCTTC. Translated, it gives CASSSLNLNNEQFF.